These T cell receptor beta chains were read from a single sample in a study of cytomegalovirus exposure and HLA in healthy donors. The protocol was immunoSEQ multiplex PCR, while the TCRdb copy is restricted to in-frame clones and leaves out a portion. The sample comprises 150,000 to 200,000 clones, around three quarters of which are singletons, and 1.5% to 2% rests with the top ten. The sequenced sample was PBMCs. The receptors come from a woman between 25 and 40 years old in good health and CMV-seronegative. Both conserved end residues are part of each CDR3. Each record gives: clone size, V gene, D gene, J gene, CDR3 protein, CDR3 DNA. D genes are given only for firm matches. Some rows mark clone size as missing; the rest say once, few, many or name a class of expanded clone.

NA,TRBV6-1,NA,TRBJ2-5,CASSVFVAQETQYF,TGTGCCAGCAGTGTTTTCGTGGCACAAGAGACCCAGTACTTC
few,TRBV19,NA,TRBJ2-3,CASRVGGGPPDTQYF,TGTGCCAGTAGGGTAGGGGGGGGCCCACCAGATACGCAGTATTTT
NA,TRBV27,NA,TRBJ1-2,CASSDGGAGGYTF,TGTGCCAGCAGTGATGGGGGGGCCGGCGGCTACACCTTC
NA,TRBV27,TRBD1,TRBJ1-4,CASSPSTGWDEKLFF,TGTGCCAGCAGTCCATCGACAGGGTGGGATGAAAAACTGTTTTTT
NA,TRBV6-5,NA,TRBJ2-7,CASSYSRALLNYEQYF,TGTGCCAGCAGTTACTCGAGGGCGCTCCTCAATTACGAGCAGTACTTC
few,TRBV5-4,NA,TRBJ1-2,CASSLVYRDGYTF,TGTGCCAGCAGCTTGGTATACAGGGATGGCTACACCTTC
NA,TRBV7-3,TRBD1,TRBJ2-7,CASSARQGLEQYF,TGTGCCAGCAGCGCTCGACAGGGTCTCGAGCAGTACTTC
once,TRBV11-1,NA,TRBJ1-1,CASSTEGNTEAFF,TGTGCCAGCAGCACCGAGGGGAACACTGAAGCTTTCTTT
NA,TRBV6-1,NA,TRBJ1-2,CASSESETYGYTF,TGTGCCAGCAGTGAAAGCGAAACCTATGGCTACACCTTC
NA,TRBV6-4,NA,TRBJ1-1,CASSPPGELGTEAFF,TGTGCCAGCAGCCCGCCCGGGGAGCTGGGCACTGAAGCTTTCTTT
few,TRBV15,TRBD2,TRBJ2-2,CATIHDRVSGSRSTGELFF,TGTGCCACCATTCACGATCGTGTTAGCGGGAGTAGGTCCACCGGGGAGCTGTTTTTT
NA,TRBV6-5,NA,TRBJ1-4,CASSSLMGGEKLFF,TGTGCCAGCAGTTCACTAATGGGGGGTGAAAAACTGTTTTTT
NA,TRBV5-4,TRBD2,TRBJ2-7,CASSSLAGGRYEQYF,TGTGCCAGCAGCTCATTAGCGGGAGGGCGCTACGAGCAGTACTTC
NA,TRBV5-4,NA,TRBJ2-5,CASSLAGARETQYF,TGTGCCAGCAGCTTGGCAGGGGCCCGGGAGACCCAGTACTTC
NA,TRBV2,NA,TRBJ2-2,CASRLETTGELFF,TGTGCCAGCAGATTGGAGACCACCGGGGAGCTGTTTTTT
NA,TRBV6-6,TRBD1,TRBJ1-4,CASSFQGGNNEKLFF,TGTGCCAGCAGTTTCCAGGGGGGTAATAATGAAAAACTGTTTTTT
NA,TRBV6-1,TRBD1,TRBJ2-5,CASSATWTGTAEQYF,TGTGCCAGCAGTGCCACTTGGACAGGGACGGCGGAGCAGTACTTC
NA,TRBV6-1,TRBD1,TRBJ1-5,CASGEQGDQPQHF,TGTGCCAGCGGGGAACAGGGGGACCAGCCCCAGCATTTT
NA,TRBV6-1,TRBD1,TRBJ1-1,CASSPGDRVVTEAFF,TGTGCCAGCAGTCCCGGGGACAGAGTAGTTACTGAAGCTTTCTTT
NA,TRBV27,TRBD2,TRBJ2-3,CASSMTSGASLDTQYF,TGTGCCAGCAGTATGACTAGCGGGGCTTCTTTAGATACGCAGTATTTT
once,TRBV9,NA,TRBJ2-7,CASSVDVSSYEQYF,TGTGCCAGCAGCGTAGATGTCAGCTCCTACGAGCAGTACTTC
NA,TRBV5-6,NA,TRBJ2-7,CASSFEVEQYF,TGTGCCAGCAGCTTCGAGGTGGAGCAGTACTTC
few,TRBV14,NA,TRBJ2-7,CASSQDQNGYEQYF,TGTGCCAGCAGCCAAGATCAGAACGGGTACGAGCAGTACTTC
once,TRBV7-7,NA,TRBJ2-5,CASSLGLGTNSETQYF,TGTGCTAGCAGCTTAGGTCTTGGGACAAATAGTGAGACCCAGTACTTC
NA,TRBV1,NA,TRBJ2-1,CTSSQDHPGGRSNEQFF,TGCACCAGCAGCCAAGATCATCCAGGGGGGCGTTCCAATGAGCAGTTCTTC
once,TRBV7-6,TRBD2,TRBJ2-1,CASSFSLAGETNEQFF,TGTGCCAGCAGCTTTAGTCTAGCGGGAGAAACCAATGAGCAGTTCTTC
NA,TRBV9,TRBD1,TRBJ2-1,CASSVSGTGGVNEQFF,TGTGCCAGCAGCGTATCCGGGACAGGGGGCGTAAATGAGCAGTTCTTC
few,TRBV11-2,TRBD1,TRBJ2-7,CASSLDLGQGASYEQYF,TGTGCCAGCAGCTTAGATCTAGGACAGGGGGCTTCCTACGAGCAGTACTTC
NA,TRBV19,TRBD2,TRBJ2-7,CASSAPLGGGQDEQYF,TGTGCCAGTAGTGCCCCCCTCGGGGGAGGGCAAGACGAGCAGTACTTC
NA,TRBV4-2,TRBD2,TRBJ2-7,CASSPKTSGATGWAEQYF,TGTGCCAGCAGCCCAAAGACTAGCGGGGCAACGGGCTGGGCCGAGCAGTACTTC
NA,TRBV7-9,NA,TRBJ1-2,CASSSGTDILRRGYTF,TGTGCCAGCAGCTCCGGAACCGACATTCTTCGGCGTGGCTACACCTTC
NA,TRBV5-6,NA,TRBJ1-2,CASSPRGTGGYTF,TGTGCCAGCAGCCCTCGGGGGACGGGGGGCTACACCTTC
NA,TRBV29-1,NA,TRBJ2-1,CSVVGPSYNEQFF,TGCAGCGTTGTTGGCCCGTCCTACAATGAGCAGTTCTTC
NA,TRBV25-1,TRBD2,TRBJ2-1,CASSEFFSGNYNEQFF,TGTGCCAGCAGTGAATTTTTTAGCGGGAATTACAATGAGCAGTTCTTC
few,TRBV11-2,NA,TRBJ1-3,CASSSGFGNTIYF,TGTGCCAGCAGCTCGGGATTTGGAAACACCATATATTTT
NA,TRBV10-3,TRBD1,TRBJ1-1,CAISEPGTVEAFF,TGTGCCATCAGTGAGCCAGGGACAGTTGAAGCTTTCTTT
NA,TRBV27,NA,TRBJ2-3,CASTPSSGGTDTQYF,TGTGCCAGCACCCCATCTTCAGGGGGCACAGATACGCAGTATTTT
NA,TRBV19,TRBD1,TRBJ1-1,CASSTGAITEAFF,TGTGCCAGTAGCACAGGGGCAATCACTGAAGCTTTCTTT
few,TRBV9,NA,TRBJ1-2,CASGRVVMGGYTF,TGTGCCAGCGGCAGGGTGGTAATGGGTGGCTACACCTTC
NA,TRBV7-3,TRBD2,TRBJ2-1,CASSLIGVAGHNEQFF,TGTGCCAGCAGCTTAATAGGGGTAGCGGGACACAATGAGCAGTTCTTC
NA,TRBV5-4,NA,TRBJ1-4,CASSRAGLNEKLFF,TGTGCCAGCAGCCGGGCAGGGCTTAATGAAAAACTGTTTTTT
once,TRBV21-1,NA,TRBJ1-3,CASSKQNDRCSGNTIYF,TGTGCCAGCAGCAAACAGAATGACAGATGCTCTGGAAACACCATATATTTT
NA,TRBV9,TRBD2,TRBJ2-3,CASGLAGELTDTQYF,TGTGCCAGCGGCCTAGCGGGGGAACTCACAGATACGCAGTATTTT
NA,TRBV14,TRBD2,TRBJ2-7,CASSQDISGGRAFYEQYF,TGTGCCAGCAGCCAAGATATTAGCGGCGGGAGGGCCTTCTACGAGCAGTACTTC
few,TRBV5-1,NA,TRBJ1-2,CASSPTGNYGYTF,TGCGCCAGCAGCCCCACAGGGAACTATGGCTACACCTTC
few,TRBV2,NA,TRBJ1-2,CASKESNYGYTF,TGTGCCAGTAAGGAGTCTAACTATGGCTACACCTTC
NA,TRBV9,TRBD1,TRBJ2-1,CASSVGRGWNEQFF,TGTGCCAGCAGCGTGGGCAGGGGGTGGAATGAGCAGTTCTTC
NA,TRBV10-1,TRBD2,TRBJ2-1,CASSYLRERSSYNEQFF,TGCGCCAGCAGTTATCTGCGGGAGAGGAGCTCCTACAATGAGCAGTTCTTC
few,TRBV19,TRBD1,TRBJ1-2,CASSQPTGAYGYTF,TGTGCCAGTAGTCAACCGACAGGGGCCTATGGCTACACCTTC
once,TRBV9,NA,TRBJ2-2,CASSPSGRITGELFF,TGTGCCAGCAGCCCTAGTGGGAGGATTACCGGGGAGCTGTTTTTT
NA,TRBV5-6,TRBD1,TRBJ1-4,CASSHRGLSSNEKLFF,TGTGCCAGCAGCCACAGGGGCTTGAGTAGTAATGAAAAACTGTTTTTT